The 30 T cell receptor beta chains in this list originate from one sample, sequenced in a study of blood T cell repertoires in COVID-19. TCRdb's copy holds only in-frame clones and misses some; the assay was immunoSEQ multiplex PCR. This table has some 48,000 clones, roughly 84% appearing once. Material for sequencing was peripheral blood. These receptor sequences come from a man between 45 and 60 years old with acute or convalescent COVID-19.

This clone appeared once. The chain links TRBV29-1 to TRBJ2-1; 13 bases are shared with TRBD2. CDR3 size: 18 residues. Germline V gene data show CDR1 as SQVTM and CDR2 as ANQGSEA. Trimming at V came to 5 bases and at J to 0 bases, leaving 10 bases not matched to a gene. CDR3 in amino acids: CSVQGLAGVPSSYNEQFF. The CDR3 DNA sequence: TGCAGCGTTCAAGGACTAGCGGGAGTCCCAAGCTCCTACAATGAGCAGTTCTTC.

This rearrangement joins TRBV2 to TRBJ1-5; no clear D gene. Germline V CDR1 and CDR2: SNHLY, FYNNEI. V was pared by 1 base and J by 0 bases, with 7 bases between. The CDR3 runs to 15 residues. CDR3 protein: CASSEGLYSNQPQHF. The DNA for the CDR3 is TGTGCCAGCAGTGAAGGTCTATATAGCAATCAGCCCCAGCATTTT. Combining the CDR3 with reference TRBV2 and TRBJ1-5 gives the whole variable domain EPEVTQTPSHQVTQMGQEVILRCVPISNHLYFYWYRQILGQKVEFLVSFYNNEISEKSEIFDDQFSVERPDGSNFTLKIRSTKLEDSAMYFCASSEGLYSNQPQHFGDGTRLSIL.

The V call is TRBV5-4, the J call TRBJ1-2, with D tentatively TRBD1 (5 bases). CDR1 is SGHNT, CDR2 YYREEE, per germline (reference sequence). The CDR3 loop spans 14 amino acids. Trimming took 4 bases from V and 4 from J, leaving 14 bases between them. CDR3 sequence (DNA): TGTGCCAGCAGCCCGGAGACAGTCCCCTATGGCTACACCTTC. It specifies CASSPETVPYGYTF.

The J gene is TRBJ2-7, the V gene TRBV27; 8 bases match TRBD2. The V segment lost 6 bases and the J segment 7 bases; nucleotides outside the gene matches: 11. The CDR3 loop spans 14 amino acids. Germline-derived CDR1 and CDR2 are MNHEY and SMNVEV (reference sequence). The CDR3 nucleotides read TGTGCCAGCAGCTGGGCGGCGGGAGGTCGGGAGCAGTACTTC. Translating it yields CASSWAAGGREQYF.

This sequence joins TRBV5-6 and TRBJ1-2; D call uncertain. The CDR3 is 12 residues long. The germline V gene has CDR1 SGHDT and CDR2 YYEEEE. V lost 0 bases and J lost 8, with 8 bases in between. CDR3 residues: CASSLALSGYTF. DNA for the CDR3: TGTGCCAGCAGCTTGGCCTTGTCGGGCTACACCTTC.

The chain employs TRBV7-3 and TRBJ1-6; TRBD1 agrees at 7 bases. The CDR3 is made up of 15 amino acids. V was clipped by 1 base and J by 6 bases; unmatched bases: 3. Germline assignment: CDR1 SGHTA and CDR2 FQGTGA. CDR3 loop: CASSLSGTANSPLHF. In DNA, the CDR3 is TGTGCCAGCAGCTTAAGTGGGACAGCTAATTCACCCCTCCACTTT.

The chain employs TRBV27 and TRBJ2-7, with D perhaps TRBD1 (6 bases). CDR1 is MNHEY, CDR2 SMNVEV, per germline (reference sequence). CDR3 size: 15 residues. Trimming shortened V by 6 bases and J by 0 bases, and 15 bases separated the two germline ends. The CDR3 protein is CASRYRGGSSYEQYF. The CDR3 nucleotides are TGTGCCAGCAGGTATAGAGGGGGTAGCTCCTACGAGCAGTACTTC.

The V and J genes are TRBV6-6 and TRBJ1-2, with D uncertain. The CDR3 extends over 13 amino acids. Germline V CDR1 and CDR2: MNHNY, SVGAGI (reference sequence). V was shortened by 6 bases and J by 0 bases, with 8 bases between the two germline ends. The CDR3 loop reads CASSPGANYGYTF. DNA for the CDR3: TGTGCCAGCAGCCCCGGGGCTAACTATGGCTACACCTTC.

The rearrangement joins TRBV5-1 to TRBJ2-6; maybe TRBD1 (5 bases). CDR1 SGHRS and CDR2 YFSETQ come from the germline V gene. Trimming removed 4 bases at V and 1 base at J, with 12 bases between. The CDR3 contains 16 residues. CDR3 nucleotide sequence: TGCGCCAGCAGCCTTAGACAGTTTTCTGGGGCCAACGTCCTGACTTTC. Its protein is CASSLRQFSGANVLTF.

CDR3 loop: CASSQVLGTGGYNEQFF. CDR3 in DNA: TGTGCCAGCAGCCAAGTTTTAGGGACAGGGGGCTACAATGAGCAGTTCTTC. V gene TRBV4-2 combines with J gene TRBJ2-1; 11 bases are a match to TRBD1. Germline V gene lookup returns CDR1 LGHNA and CDR2 YNFKEQ. Trimming cost V 1 base and J 3 bases; bases outside gene matches: 5. This CDR3 comprises 17 residues.

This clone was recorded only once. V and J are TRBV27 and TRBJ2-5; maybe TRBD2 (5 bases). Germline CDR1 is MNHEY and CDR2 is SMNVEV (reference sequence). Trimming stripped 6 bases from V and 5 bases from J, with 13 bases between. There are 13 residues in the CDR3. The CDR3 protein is CASRRAQRETQYF. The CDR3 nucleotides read TGTGCCAGCAGGAGGGCTCAACGGGAGACCCAGTACTTC.

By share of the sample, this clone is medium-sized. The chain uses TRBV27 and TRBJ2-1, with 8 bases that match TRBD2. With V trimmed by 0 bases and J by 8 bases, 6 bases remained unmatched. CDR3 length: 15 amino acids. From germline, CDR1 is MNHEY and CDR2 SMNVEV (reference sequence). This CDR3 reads CASSLSASGGDEQFF. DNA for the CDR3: TGTGCCAGCAGTTTATCAGCCAGCGGGGGCGATGAGCAGTTCTTC.

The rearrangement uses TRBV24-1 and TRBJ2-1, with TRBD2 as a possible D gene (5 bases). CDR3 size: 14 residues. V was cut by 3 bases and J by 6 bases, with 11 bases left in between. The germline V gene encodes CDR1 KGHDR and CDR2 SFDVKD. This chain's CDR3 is CATSDPGLLNEQFF. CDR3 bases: TGTGCCACCAGTGATCCGGGATTACTCAATGAGCAGTTCTTC.

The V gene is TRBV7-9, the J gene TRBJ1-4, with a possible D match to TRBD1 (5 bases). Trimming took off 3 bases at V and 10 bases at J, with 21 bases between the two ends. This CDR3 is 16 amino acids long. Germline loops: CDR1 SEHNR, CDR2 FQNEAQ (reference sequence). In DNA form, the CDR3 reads TGTGCCAGCAGCTTGGTGCAGGGAGGGATGGATGCAAAACTGTTTTTT. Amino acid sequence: CASSLVQGGMDAKLFF. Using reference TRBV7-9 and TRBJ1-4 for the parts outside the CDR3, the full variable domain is DTGVSQNPRHKITKRGQNVTFRCDPISEHNRLYWYRQTLGQGPEFLTYFQNEAQLEKSRLLSDRFSAERPKGSFSTLEIQRTEQGDSAMYLCASSLVQGGMDAKLFFGSGTQLSVL.

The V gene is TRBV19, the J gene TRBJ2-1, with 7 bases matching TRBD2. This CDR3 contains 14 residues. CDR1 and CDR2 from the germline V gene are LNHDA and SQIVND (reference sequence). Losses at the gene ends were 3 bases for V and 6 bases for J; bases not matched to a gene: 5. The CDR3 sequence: CASSIPGLVNEQFF. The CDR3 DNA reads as TGTGCCAGTAGTATCCCCGGACTAGTCAATGAGCAGTTCTTC.

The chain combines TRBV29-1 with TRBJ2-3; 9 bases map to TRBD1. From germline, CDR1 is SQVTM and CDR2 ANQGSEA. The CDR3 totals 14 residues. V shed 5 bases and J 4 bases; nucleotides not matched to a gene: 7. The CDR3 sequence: CSVKQGAGADTQYF. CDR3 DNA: TGCAGCGTTAAACAGGGGGCAGGAGCAGATACGCAGTATTTT.

The CDR3 sequence: CASRDSRVQRAYEQYF. The CDR3, as DNA: TGTGCCAGCAGGGATAGCCGGGTCCAAAGAGCCTACGAGCAGTACTTC. The chain recombines TRBV2 with TRBJ2-7; no reliable D call. The V end lost 6 bases, the J end lost 2 bases, and 20 bases lay between the germline ends. This CDR3 is 16 amino acids long. The germline V gene encodes CDR1 SNHLY and CDR2 FYNNEI.

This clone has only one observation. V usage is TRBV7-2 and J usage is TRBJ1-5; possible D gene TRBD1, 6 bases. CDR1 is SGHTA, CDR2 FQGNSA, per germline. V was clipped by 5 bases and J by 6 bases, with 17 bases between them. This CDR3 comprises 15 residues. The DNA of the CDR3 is TGTGCCAGCAGCACGACAACAGGGAGTGCTCAGCCCCAGCATTTT. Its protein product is CASSTTTGSAQPQHF.

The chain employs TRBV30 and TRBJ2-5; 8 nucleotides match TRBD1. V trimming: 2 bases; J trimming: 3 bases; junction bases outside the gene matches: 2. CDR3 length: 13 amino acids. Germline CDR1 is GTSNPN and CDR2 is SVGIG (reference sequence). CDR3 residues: CAWSLQGEETQYF. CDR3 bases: TGTGCCTGGAGTTTACAGGGGGAAGAGACCCAGTACTTC.

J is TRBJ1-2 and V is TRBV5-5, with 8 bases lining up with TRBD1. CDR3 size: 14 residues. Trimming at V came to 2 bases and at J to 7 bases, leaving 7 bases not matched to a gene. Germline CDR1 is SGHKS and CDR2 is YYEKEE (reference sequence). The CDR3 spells CASSFDRGGGGYTF. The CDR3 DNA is TGTGCCAGCAGCTTCGACAGGGGCGGGGGTGGCTACACCTTC.

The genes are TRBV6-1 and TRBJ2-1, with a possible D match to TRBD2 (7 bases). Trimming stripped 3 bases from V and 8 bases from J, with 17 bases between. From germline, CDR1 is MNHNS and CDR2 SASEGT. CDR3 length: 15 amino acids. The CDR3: CASSEVGGRMDEQFF. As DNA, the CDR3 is TGTGCCAGCAGTGAGGTGGGGGGGCGGATGGATGAGCAGTTCTTC.

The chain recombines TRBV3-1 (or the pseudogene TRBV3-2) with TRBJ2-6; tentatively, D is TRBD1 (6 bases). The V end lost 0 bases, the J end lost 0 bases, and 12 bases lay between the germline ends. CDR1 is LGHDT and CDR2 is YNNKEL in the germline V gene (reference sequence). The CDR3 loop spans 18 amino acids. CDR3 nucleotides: TGTGCCAGCAGCCAAGATCAGGCAGGGGACTCTGGGGCCAACGTCCTGACTTTC. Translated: CASSQDQAGDSGANVLTF.

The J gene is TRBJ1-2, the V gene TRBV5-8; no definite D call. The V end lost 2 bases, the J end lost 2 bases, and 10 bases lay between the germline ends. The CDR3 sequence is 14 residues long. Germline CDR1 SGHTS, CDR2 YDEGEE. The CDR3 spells CASSFSSSNYGYTF. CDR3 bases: TGTGCCAGCAGCTTCTCGAGCTCGAACTATGGCTACACCTTC. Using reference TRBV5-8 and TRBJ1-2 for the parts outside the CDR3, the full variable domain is EAGVTQSPTHLIKTRGQQATLRCSPISGHTSVYWYQQALGLGLQFLLWYDEGEERNRGNFPPRFSGRQFPNYSSELNVNALELEDSALYLCASSFSSSNYGYTFGSGTRLTVV.

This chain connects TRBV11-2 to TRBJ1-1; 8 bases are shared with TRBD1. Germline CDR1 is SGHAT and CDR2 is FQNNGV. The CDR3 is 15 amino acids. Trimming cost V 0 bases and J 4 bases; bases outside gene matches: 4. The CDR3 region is CASSLETGGITEAFF. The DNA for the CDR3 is TGTGCCAGCAGCTTAGAAACAGGGGGTATCACTGAAGCTTTCTTT.

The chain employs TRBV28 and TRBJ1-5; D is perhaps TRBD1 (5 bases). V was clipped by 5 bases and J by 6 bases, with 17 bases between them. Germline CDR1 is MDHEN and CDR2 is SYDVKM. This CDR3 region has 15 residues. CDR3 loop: CASSPGGRSFQPQHF. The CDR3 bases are TGTGCCAGCAGTCCGGGGGGTCGTAGCTTTCAGCCCCAGCATTTT.

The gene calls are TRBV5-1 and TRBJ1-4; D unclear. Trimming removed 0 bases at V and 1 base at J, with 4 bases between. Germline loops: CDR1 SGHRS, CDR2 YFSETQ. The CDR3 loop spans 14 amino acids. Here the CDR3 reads CASSLDGTNEKLFF. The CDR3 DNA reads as TGCGCCAGCAGCTTGGACGGAACTAATGAAAAACTGTTTTTT.

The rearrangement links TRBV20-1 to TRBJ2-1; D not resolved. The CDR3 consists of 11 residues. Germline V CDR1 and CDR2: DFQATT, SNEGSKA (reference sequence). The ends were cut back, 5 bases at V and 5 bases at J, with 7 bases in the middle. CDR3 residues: CSAPSDNEQFF. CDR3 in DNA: TGCAGTGCTCCGAGCGACAATGAGCAGTTCTTC.

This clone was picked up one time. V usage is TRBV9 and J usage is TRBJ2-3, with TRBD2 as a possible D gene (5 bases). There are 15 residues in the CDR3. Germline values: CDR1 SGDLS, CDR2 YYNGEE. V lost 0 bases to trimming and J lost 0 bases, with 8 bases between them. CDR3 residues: CASSVASGSTDTQYF. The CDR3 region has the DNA TGTGCCAGCAGCGTAGCCAGCGGCAGCACAGATACGCAGTATTTT.

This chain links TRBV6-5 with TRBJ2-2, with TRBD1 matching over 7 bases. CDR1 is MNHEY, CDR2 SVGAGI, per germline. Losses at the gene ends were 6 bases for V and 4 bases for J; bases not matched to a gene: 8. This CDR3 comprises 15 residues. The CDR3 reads CASRLRRQGTGELFF. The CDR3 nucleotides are TGTGCCAGCAGGTTGAGGAGACAGGGCACCGGGGAGCTGTTTTTT.

The CDR3 DNA follows: TGTGCCAGCAGCCCCGGACTTAACTATGGCTACACCTTC. This sequence encodes CASSPGLNYGYTF. The rearrangement joins TRBV7-9 to TRBJ1-2, with no clear D. Trimming took off 5 bases at V and 1 base at J, with 8 bases between the two ends. The V gene's germline CDR1 is SEHNR and CDR2 FQNEAQ (reference sequence). This CDR3 comprises 13 residues.